The 20 T cell receptor beta chains listed next were all sequenced from one sample in a study of shared clonotypes between healthy human individuals. Profiling relied on immunoSEQ multiplex PCR, and the TCRdb table lists in-frame clones only, not all of them. Of approximately 510,000 clones in the sample, more than 65% were seen once. Sample: PBMCs. The receptors stem from a woman aged 40 to 55 in good health. Some clones in this sample may be carry-over from other donors' samples.

In this sample, this clone turned up once. The chain combines TRBV5-4 with TRBJ2-1; D remains ambiguous. The CDR3 covers 13 residues. V lost 6 bases and J 0 bases, leaving 7 bases between the germline ends. Germline V gives CDR1 SGHNT, CDR2 YYREEE (reference sequence). CDR3: CASTTSSYNEQFF. The CDR3, as DNA: TGTGCCAGCACGACGAGCTCCTACAATGAGCAGTTCTTC. Variable domain in full (rest from reference TRBV5-4 and TRBJ2-1): ETGVTQSPTHLIKTRGQQVTLRCSSQSGHNTVSWYQQALGQGPQFIFQYYREEENGRGNFPPRFSGLQFPNYSSELNVNALELDDSALYLCASTTSSYNEQFFGPGTRLTVL.

The chain employs TRBV9 and TRBJ2-2; D may be TRBD1 or TRBD2 (6 bases each). The CDR3 consists of 13 residues. V lost 2 bases and J 8 bases, leaving 10 bases between the germline ends. Germline CDR1 is SGDLS and CDR2 is YYNGEE. Written as DNA, the CDR3 is TGTGCCAGCAGCGTTGGGGGGCTTGGGGAGCTGTTTTTT. Its protein is CASSVGGLGELFF.

The CDR3 DNA reads as TGCGCCAGCAGTCTGTTCGGAGAGACCCAGTACTTC. Residues: CASSLFGETQYF. J is TRBJ2-5 and V is TRBV5-1; D is unclear. The CDR3 is 12 residues long. Germline lookup yields CDR1 SGHRS and CDR2 YFSETQ. Trimming took 5 bases from V and 4 from J, leaving 9 bases between them.

As for this clone: Other DNA sequences from this sample encode an identical CDR3 as well. CDR3 protein: CASSSHTGGNEKLFF. CDR3 bases: TGTGCCAGCAGTTCGCACACAGGGGGGAACGAAAAACTGTTTTTT. This chain joins TRBV6-6 and TRBJ1-4; 8 bases line up with TRBD1. The CDR3 sequence is 15 residues long. Per the germline V gene, CDR1 is MNHNY and CDR2 is SVGAGI (reference sequence). Trimming took 4 bases from V and 8 from J; bases not matched to a gene: 9.

Worth noting for this clone: The same CDR3 also results from other DNA sequences found in this sample. This rearrangement joins TRBV19 to TRBJ2-2; TRBD2 matches at 11 bases. The CDR3 loop spans 15 amino acids. After removal of 6 bases from V and 1 base from J, the junction contained 1 base not matched to a gene. The germline CDR1 and CDR2 sequences are LNHDA and SQIVND (reference sequence). The CDR3 DNA is TGTGCCAGTAGCGGACTAGCGGGGAACACCGGGGAGCTGTTTTTT. Encoded protein: CASSGLAGNTGELFF.

The chain's CDR3 is CASSGNRVLEETQYF. CDR3 bases: TGTGCCAGCAGTGGAAACAGGGTTCTCGAAGAGACCCAGTACTTC. J is TRBJ2-5 and V is TRBV6-5; possible D gene TRBD1, 6 bases. V was pared by 5 bases and J by 3 bases, with 16 bases between. Germline values: CDR1 MNHEY, CDR2 SVGAGI. The CDR3 is 15 amino acids.

Turning to this clone: The junction departs from germline at one end; a sequencing error may be responsible. The rearrangement uses TRBV7-7 and TRBJ2-2; 7 nucleotides agree with TRBD1. Germline loops: CDR1 SSHAT, CDR2 FNYEAQ (reference sequence). The length of the CDR3 is 17 residues. CDR3 nucleotide sequence: TGTGCTAGCAGCTCCAGGCAGAGACAGGGGAACACCGGGGAGCTGTTTTTT. Amino acids: CASSSRQRQGNTGELFF.

The gene calls are TRBV11-2 and TRBJ2-7; either TRBD1 or TRBD2 may fit D (5 bases each). CDR1 is SGHAT and CDR2 is FQNNGV in the germline V gene. Trimming cost V 5 bases and J 2 bases, with 19 bases left between them. The length of the CDR3 is 16 residues. For the CDR3, the DNA is TGTGCCAGCAGCATATTAGAGGGGTCCGGGACCTACGAGCAGTACTTC. This sequence encodes CASSILEGSGTYEQYF.

This clone has only one observation. A much larger clonotype is one base distant, so this may be a read error. The rearrangement joins TRBV29-1 to TRBJ1-1, with a possible D match to TRBD1 (5 bases). The CDR3 consists of 11 residues. Germline V gene lookup returns CDR1 SQVTM and CDR2 ANQGSEA. The V gene lost 6 bases and the J gene lost 10 bases, with 15 bases spanning the gap. This CDR3 reads CSVSRQSAAFF. The DNA of the CDR3 is TGCAGCGTGTCGCGACAGAGCGCAGCTTTCTTT.

The chain carries TRBV2 and TRBJ1-2; D may be TRBD1 (5 bases). The germline V gene encodes CDR1 SNHLY and CDR2 FYNNEI. V dropped 7 bases and J dropped 8 bases, with 20 bases sitting between them. The CDR3 covers 14 residues. CDR3 bases: TGTGCCAGCACCTGGGACCCTGTAAACGGAGGCTACACCTTC. Translating it yields CASTWDPVNGGYTF. Looking up the rest from reference TRBV2 and TRBJ1-2 gives the full variable domain: EPEVTQTPSHQVTQMGQEVILRCVPISNHLYFYWYRQILGQKVEFLVSFYNNEISEKSEIFDDQFSVERPDGSNFTLKIRSTKLEDSAMYFCASTWDPVNGGYTFGSGTRLTVV.

This chain joins TRBV10-2 and TRBJ2-1; 15 nucleotides agree with TRBD2. The CDR3 is 14 residues long. Germline V gene sequence: CDR1 WSHSY, CDR2 SAAADI. Trimming at V came to 6 bases and at J to 6 bases, leaving 0 bases not matched to a gene. In nucleotides, the CDR3 is TGCGCCAGCAGGGGACTAGCGGGAGGCAATGAGCAGTTCTTC. Residues: CASRGLAGGNEQFF.

For this clone: Germline and junction disagree at one end, which may indicate a read error. Different DNA sequences within this sample yield the same CDR3. The chain carries TRBV30 and TRBJ1-1; D is uncertain. The germline V gene has CDR1 GTSNPN and CDR2 SVGIG (reference sequence). This CDR3 region has 13 residues. DNA of the CDR3: TGTGCCTGGAGTCGGCAGGAGGGCACTGAGGCTTTCTTT. Translated: CAWSRQEGTEAFF.

The chain joins TRBV5-5 to TRBJ2-7, with D possibly being TRBD2 (6 bases). The CDR3 has 15 amino acids. V gave up 6 bases and J gave up 4 bases, with 20 bases separating them. The germline gives CDR1 SGHKS, CDR2 YYEKEE (reference sequence). CDR3 DNA sequence: TGTGCCAGCACCCTAGGGACGGACTATTCTTACGAGCAGTACTTC. It specifies CASTLGTDYSYEQYF.

This rearrangement joins TRBV5-4 to TRBJ2-3; 11 nucleotides line up with TRBD2. The CDR3 runs 18 residues. V shed 2 bases and J 1 base; nucleotides not matched to a gene: 9. Germline CDR1 SGHNT, CDR2 YYREEE (reference sequence). This CDR3 reads CASSFRVDSGGGTDTQYF. The CDR3 coding sequence is TGTGCCAGCAGCTTCCGCGTGGATAGCGGGGGGGGCACAGATACGCAGTATTTT.

The rearrangement uses TRBV7-2 and TRBJ1-5; possible D gene TRBD1, 5 bases. Germline V CDR1 and CDR2: SGHTA, FQGNSA. The CDR3 contains 15 residues. V was clipped by 7 bases and J by 0 bases, with 13 bases between them. CDR3 in amino acids: CASKIQGVSNQPQHF. The CDR3 DNA is TGTGCCAGCAAAATTCAGGGAGTTAGCAATCAGCCCCAGCATTTT. The full variable domain, in which reference TRBV7-2 and TRBJ1-5 provide the parts outside the CDR3, is GAGVSQSPSNKVTEKGKDVELRCDPISGHTALYWYRQSLGQGLEFLIYFQGNSAPDKSGLPSDRFSAERTGGSVSTLTIQRTQQEDSAVYLCASKIQGVSNQPQHFGDGTRLSIL.

The chain uses TRBV10-3 and TRBJ1-5; maybe TRBD1 (6 bases). Germline values: CDR1 ENHRY, CDR2 SYGVKD. V was clipped by 4 bases and J by 2 bases, with 12 bases between them. CDR3 length: 15 amino acids. CDR3 nucleotides: TGTGCCATCAGTGGCAGTCCAGGGGGCAATCAGCCCCAGCATTTT. Its protein product is CAISGSPGGNQPQHF.

The chain joins TRBV10-3 to TRBJ2-6; 7 nucleotides match TRBD2. The CDR3 contains 20 residues. With V trimmed by 0 bases and J by 0 bases, 11 bases remained unmatched. Germline loops: CDR1 ENHRY, CDR2 SYGVKD. CDR3 in amino acids: CAISESPGLVPPSGANVLTF. CDR3 DNA: TGTGCCATCAGTGAGTCCCCTGGACTAGTCCCTCCCTCTGGGGCCAACGTCCTGACTTTC.

This rearrangement joins TRBV6-1 to TRBJ2-3, with 8 positions matching TRBD2. The CDR3 totals 14 residues. The germline gives CDR1 MNHNS, CDR2 SASEGT. Trimming cost V 7 bases and J 6 bases; bases outside gene matches: 9. For the CDR3, the DNA is TGTGCCAGCACTTCGGGACTAGTACTCGATACGCAGTATTTT. It yields the protein CASTSGLVLDTQYF.

This chain connects TRBV27 to TRBJ2-5; TRBD1 might be the D (5 bases). V was pared by 6 bases and J by 5 bases, with 13 bases between. Germline CDR1 is MNHEY and CDR2 is SMNVEV (reference sequence). CDR3 length: 13 residues. The CDR3 sequence: CASRGLIWETQYF. In DNA form, the CDR3 reads TGTGCCAGCAGGGGGCTAATATGGGAGACCCAGTACTTC.

The table lists this clone with a few counts. The CDR3 sequence is CSVGGRGSEKLFF. The CDR3 DNA is TGCAGCGTTGGGGGTCGGGGGTCTGAAAAACTGTTTTTT. The chain is built from TRBV29-1 and TRBJ1-4; D perhaps matches TRBD1 (5 bases). Germline lookup yields CDR1 SQVTM and CDR2 ANQGSEA. The CDR3 is 13 amino acids. Between the trimmed V and J ends, which lost 4 bases and 7 bases, there was a span of 13 bases.